Sequencing of this TCR beta chain was carried out in a study of T cells in Graves' hyperthyroidism and ophthalmopathy. Whole-study context: Prior to any treatment, at the point of initial diagnosis, peripheral blood was collected. Study-wide results and limits: A model using 13 V-J features told ophthalmopathy apart from stable hyperthyroidism.

Amplification targeted TCR beta CDR3 regions from RNA transcripts. First-round RT-PCR with HTBI primers amplified the TCR CDR3 region. TCRdb re-derived calls from the multiplex PCR reads in MiXCR, one entry per CDR3 protein. The repertoire holds roughly 290,000 distinct CDR3 sequences, with 10% to 15% as singletons. Patients between 18 and 65 years old had hyperthyroidism, newly diagnosed and lasting under 2 months. The sample, blood from the first hyperthyroidism diagnosis, precedes any ophthalmopathy symptoms. Germline lookup yields CDR1 SQVTM and CDR2 ANQGSEA. The V and J ends lost 3 bases and 6 bases respectively, with 12 bases between them. The CDR3 has 12 amino acids. On this clonotype itself: Its antigen is as yet unknown.

The sample comprised blood. The chain links TRBV29-1 to TRBJ2-7; TRBD2 is a possible D gene (6 bases). The TCR originated in a woman aged 30 to 39 with Graves' hyperthyroidism that later progressed to Graves' ophthalmopathy. This CDR3 reads CSVEAGTGEQYF. As DNA, the CDR3 is TGCAGCGTTGAGGCCGGGACTGGCGAGCAGTACTTC.